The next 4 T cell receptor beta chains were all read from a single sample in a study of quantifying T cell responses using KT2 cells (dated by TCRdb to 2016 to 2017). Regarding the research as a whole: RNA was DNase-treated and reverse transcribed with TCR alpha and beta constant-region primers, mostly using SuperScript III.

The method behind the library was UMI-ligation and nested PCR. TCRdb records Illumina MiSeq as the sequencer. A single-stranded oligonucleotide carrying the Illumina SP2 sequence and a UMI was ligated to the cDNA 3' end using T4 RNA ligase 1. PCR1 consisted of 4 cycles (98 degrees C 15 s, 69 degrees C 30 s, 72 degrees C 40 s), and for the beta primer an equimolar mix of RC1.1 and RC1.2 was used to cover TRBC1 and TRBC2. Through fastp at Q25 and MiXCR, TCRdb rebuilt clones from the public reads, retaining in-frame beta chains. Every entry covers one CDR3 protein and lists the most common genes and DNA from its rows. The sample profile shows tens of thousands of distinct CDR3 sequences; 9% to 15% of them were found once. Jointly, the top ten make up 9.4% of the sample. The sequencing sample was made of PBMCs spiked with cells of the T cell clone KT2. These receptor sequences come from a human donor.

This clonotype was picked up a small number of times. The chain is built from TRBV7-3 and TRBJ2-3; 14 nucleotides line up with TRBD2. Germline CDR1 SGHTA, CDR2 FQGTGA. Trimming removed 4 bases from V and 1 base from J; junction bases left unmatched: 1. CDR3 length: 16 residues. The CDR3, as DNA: TGTGCCAGCAGCTGGGGACTAGCGGGGGGCACAGATACGCAGTATTTT. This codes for CASSWGLAGGTDTQYF.

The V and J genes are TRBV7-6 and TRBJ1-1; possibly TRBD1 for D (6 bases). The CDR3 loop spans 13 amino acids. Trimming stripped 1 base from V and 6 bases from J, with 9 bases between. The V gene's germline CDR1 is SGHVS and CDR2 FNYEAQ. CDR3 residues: CASSLEGDSEAFF. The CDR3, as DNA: TGTGCCAGCAGCTTAGAGGGGGATTCTGAAGCTTTCTTT.

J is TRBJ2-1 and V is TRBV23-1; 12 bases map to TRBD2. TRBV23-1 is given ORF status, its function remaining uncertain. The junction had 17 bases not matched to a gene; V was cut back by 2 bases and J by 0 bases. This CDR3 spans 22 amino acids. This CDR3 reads CASSQSASGLAGGDSSYNEQFF. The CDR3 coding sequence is TGCGCCAGCAGTCAAAGCGCCTCTGGGCTAGCGGGAGGGGACAGCTCCTACAATGAGCAGTTCTTC.

Here the CDR3 DNA reads TGTGCCAGCAGGAAGAACACTGAAGCTTTCTTT. It translates to CASRKNTEAFF. The V call is TRBV6-5, the J call TRBJ1-1; D uncertain. Germline V gives CDR1 MNHEY, CDR2 SVGAGI. This CDR3 comprises 11 residues. Trimming left V 6 bases short and J 1 base short, with 3 bases between.